Listed below are T cell receptor beta chains from one sample, sequenced in a study of blood T cell repertoires in COVID-19. Data came from immunoSEQ multiplex PCR; TCRdb stores just in-frame clones and leaves some out. Of a few hundred thousand clones in the sample, around 89% are singletons; the top ten hold around an eighth. Material: peripheral blood. The receptor source for this set is a woman aged 45-65 years with COVID-19, enrolled during active disease. Both conserved end residues are part of each CDR3. A D gene is named only where the DNA matches it firmly. Some rows have no size entry. The others give once, few or many, or a class for an expanded clone.

cdr3_aa v_call clone_size j_call d_call
CASSLGRGQDEQYF TRBV5-1 once TRBJ2-7 .
CSVNREHTEAFF TRBV29-1 . TRBJ1-1 .
CASSQVQASTNEKLFF TRBV4-1 once TRBJ1-4 .
CATYAPYEQYF TRBV28 . TRBJ2-7 .
CASSMTGSYGSYTF TRBV19 once TRBJ1-2 .
CASSLGQTYNEQFF TRBV11-3 . TRBJ2-1 .
CASSGTGETQYF TRBV9 . TRBJ2-5 .
CASSVHSNTEAFF TRBV2 . TRBJ1-1 .
CASSLTGAGGYTF TRBV3-1/TRBV3-2 . TRBJ1-2 TRBD1
CASSIQGAQREGSPLHF TRBV19 once TRBJ1-6 TRBD1
CASSTRQGYYGYTF TRBV27 . TRBJ1-2 TRBD1
CASSFTLANTEAFF TRBV27 once TRBJ1-1 .
CASSVRGTGQPQHF TRBV2 . TRBJ1-5 .
CASSYRRTGGNTIYF TRBV6-5 . TRBJ1-3 TRBD1
CASSLGGAAPYGYTF TRBV7-9 . TRBJ1-2 .
CASSFFRGGAANGELFF TRBV28 . TRBJ2-2 TRBD2
CASSYQQGIKNGYTF TRBV11-2 . TRBJ1-2 .
CASSTSGGGGNTIYF TRBV5-6 . TRBJ1-3 TRBD1
CASSSPGTAGYYGYTF TRBV5-1 . TRBJ1-2 TRBD1
CASSIGNEKLFF TRBV19 . TRBJ1-4 .
CASSPTPGQGAPTNEKLFF TRBV27 . TRBJ1-4 TRBD1
CASSRQGLDTEAFF TRBV6-5 . TRBJ1-1 TRBD1
CASSQVQGVVYSPLHF TRBV3-1/TRBV3-2 . TRBJ1-6 TRBD1
CASSSWGEKLFF TRBV19 . TRBJ1-4 .
CASGTGQLNGYTF TRBV28 . TRBJ1-2 TRBD1
CASSRDTWNTEAFF TRBV7-3 . TRBJ1-1 .
CASSVGSGDAGNTIYF TRBV9 few TRBJ1-3 .
CAIRPGTENEKLFF TRBV10-3 . TRBJ1-4 TRBD1
CASSEARVKLVF TRBV6-1 few TRBJ1-1 .
CAWSDGLRMNTEAFF TRBV30 . TRBJ1-1 .
CASSVGGQGDTDTQYF TRBV9 . TRBJ2-3 TRBD1
CASSPRTSGSYEQYF TRBV5-1 . TRBJ2-7 TRBD2
CASRTPGTSGVGSTDTQYF TRBV2 . TRBJ2-3 TRBD2
CASSLTGGGTSFTDTQYF TRBV5-1 . TRBJ2-3 TRBD1
CASGKGSTEAFF TRBV5-6 . TRBJ1-1 .
CASSFSGGLQETQYF TRBV7-7 . TRBJ2-5 TRBD2
CASSLELEKGEKAQYF TRBV7-8 . TRBJ2-3 .
CASSQPRGKLFF TRBV3-1/TRBV3-2 . TRBJ1-4 .
CASTRTGQAFF TRBV23-1 . TRBJ1-1 TRBD1
CASSESGSPDTQYF TRBV6-1 . TRBJ2-3 .
CASSVDRGNTEAFF TRBV9 . TRBJ1-1 TRBD1
CASSIIFEFPPTGNQPQHF TRBV19 . TRBJ1-5 .
CASSLVRGLAGGYNEQFF TRBV7-8 . TRBJ2-1 TRBD2
CSVTGDPKGYTF TRBV29-1 . TRBJ1-2 TRBD1
CASSFIQAVNEKLFF TRBV7-8 . TRBJ1-4 .